Listed here are 16 T cell receptor beta chains from one sample, sequenced in a study of cytomegalovirus exposure and HLA in healthy donors. It was with 60 Vbeta and 13 Jbeta primers that the PCR ran. TCRdb's table, derived via immunoSEQ multiplex PCR, lists solely in-frame clones and lacks some. The repertoire holds some 160,000 clones, with around 79% as singletons. Specimen: PBMCs. All receptors come from a woman aged 40 to 50 in good health and CMV-seronegative.

V and J are TRBV9 and TRBJ1-1; D remains unclear. Trimming took off 0 bases at V and 0 bases at J, with 15 bases between the two ends. Germline assignment: CDR1 SGDLS and CDR2 YYNGEE. The CDR3 length is 17 residues. The chain's CDR3 is CASSVAGEGIVNTEAFF. Here the CDR3 DNA reads TGTGCCAGCAGCGTAGCTGGGGAGGGCATTGTGAACACTGAAGCTTTCTTT.

The V call is TRBV2, the J call TRBJ2-3, with TRBD1 matching 9 bases. Germline lookup yields CDR1 SNHLY and CDR2 FYNNEI. The trim removed 7 bases at V and 5 bases at J, leaving 10 bases unmatched. The length of the CDR3 is 15 residues. The CDR3 coding sequence is TGTGCCAGCACCGAGGGGACAGGGCTTAAAGATACGCAGTATTTT. The encoded protein is CASTEGTGLKDTQYF.

The rearrangement uses TRBV28 and TRBJ2-7; 7 positions match TRBD1. With 11 bases clipped from V and 0 bases from J, the junction kept 10 bases outside the gene matches. Germline lookup yields CDR1 MDHEN and CDR2 SYDVKM. The CDR3 is 14 amino acids. This chain's CDR3 is CAREPQGSSYEQYF. In DNA, the CDR3 is TGTGCCCGAGAACCACAGGGGAGCTCCTACGAGCAGTACTTC.

The chain employs TRBV21-1 and TRBJ1-1. TRBV21-1 is flagged as a pseudogene. The CDR3 consists of 12 residues. The CDR3 coding sequence is TGTGCCAGCTACCCCGGGGGGGAACAGGCTTTCTTT. Amino acid sequence: CASYPGGEQAFF.

The V and J genes are TRBV18 and TRBJ2-5, with D possibly matching TRBD2 (6 bases). Germline loops: CDR1 KGHSH, CDR2 LQKENI. Trimming cost V 8 bases and J 6 bases, with 19 bases left between them. CDR3 length: 14 residues. CDR3 coding DNA: TGTGCCAGCCCCCGAAGGGAGGTAGCGAAGACCCAGTACTTC. This gives the protein CASPRREVAKTQYF.

The rearrangement uses TRBV6-6 and TRBJ2-5; D is unresolved. Germline V lookup: CDR1 MNHNY, CDR2 SVGAGI (reference sequence). This CDR3 is built from 13 residues. V was trimmed by 8 bases and J by 0 bases, leaving 10 bases between them. CDR3 protein: CASGIQHQETQYF. The CDR3 region has the DNA TGTGCCAGCGGTATACAGCACCAAGAGACCCAGTACTTC.

In this sample, this clone turned up a few times. The V call is TRBV7-8, the J call TRBJ1-2, with TRBD1 matching over 7 bases. The CDR3 runs 14 residues. CDR1 SGHVS and CDR2 FQNEAQ come from the germline V gene. The trim removed 1 base at V and 8 bases at J, leaving 7 bases unmatched. The CDR3 DNA sequence: TGTGCCAGCAGCTTAGGGGACAGAGGGAGCGGCTACACCTTC. Protein: CASSLGDRGSGYTF.

This CDR3 reads CASRGLVLSRTDTQYF. CDR3 coding DNA: TGTGCCAGTAGAGGACTAGTCTTAAGTCGGACAGATACGCAGTATTTT. V is TRBV19 and J is TRBJ2-3; 7 bases fit TRBD2. Germline values: CDR1 LNHDA, CDR2 SQIVND (reference sequence). The CDR3 has 16 residues. V shed 6 bases and J 3 bases; nucleotides not matched to a gene: 12.

The chain uses TRBV19 and TRBJ2-1; D not resolved. V was clipped by 3 bases and J by 0 bases, with 12 bases between them. CDR3 length: 16 amino acids. Germline CDR1 and CDR2: LNHDA and SQIVND (reference sequence). CDR3: CASSISGFSSYNEQFF. The CDR3 DNA reads as TGTGCCAGTAGTATCTCAGGCTTTAGCTCCTACAATGAGCAGTTCTTC.

This sequence joins TRBV5-4 and TRBJ1-1, with 8 nucleotides matching TRBD1. The ends lost 4 bases at V and 4 bases at J; junction bases unmatched: 6. The length of the CDR3 is 14 residues. Germline-derived CDR1 and CDR2 are SGHNT and YYREEE (reference sequence). The CDR3 coding sequence is TGTGCCAGCAGCACCGGACAGGGATCCACTGAAGCTTTCTTT. It specifies CASSTGQGSTEAFF.

The gene calls are TRBV11-1 and TRBJ2-7; possible D gene TRBD1, 6 bases. Per the germline V gene, CDR1 is SGHAT and CDR2 is FQDESV (reference sequence). Trimming took off 5 bases at V and 4 bases at J, with 15 bases between the two ends. There are 14 residues in the CDR3. CDR3 nucleotides: TGTGCCAGCAGCGCCCAGACAGGAGCTTACGAGCAGTACTTC. Translation: CASSAQTGAYEQYF.

DNA for the CDR3: TGTGCCAGCAGCTTAGGCCGTTGGGGGGAGAGGATAAACAATGAGCAGTTCTTC. It specifies CASSLGRWGERINNEQFF. V usage is TRBV11-3 and J usage is TRBJ2-1; D is perhaps TRBD2 (6 bases). Trimming cost V 1 base and J 5 bases, with 21 bases left between them. CDR1 is SGHNT, CDR2 YENEEA, per germline. The CDR3 length is 18 residues.

This chain joins TRBV12-5 and TRBJ2-3, with 10 bases matching TRBD1. Germline V gene sequence: CDR1 LGHNT, CDR2 FRNRAP. V was clipped by 1 base and J by 4 bases; unmatched bases: 2. This CDR3 comprises 15 residues. CDR3 in DNA: TGTGCTAGTGGTTTGGGGGGACAGGGGTCAGATACGCAGTATTTT. Translation gives CASGLGGQGSDTQYF.

This clone has only one observation. The V and J genes are TRBV5-1 and TRBJ2-2, with 7 bases fitting TRBD1. The ends lost 2 bases at V and 4 bases at J; junction bases unmatched: 8. Germline-derived CDR1 and CDR2 are SGHRS and YFSETQ. The CDR3 is 16 amino acids. The CDR3 bases are TGCGCCAGCAGCTTTCCCTACAGGGGACGCACCGGGGAGCTGTTTTTT. This sequence encodes CASSFPYRGRTGELFF.

DNA for the CDR3: TGTGCCAGCTCACCAGCCATACGGGAAAAACTGTTTTTT. As protein: CASSPAIREKLFF. The chain combines TRBV18 with TRBJ1-4; D uncertain. This CDR3 is 13 amino acids long. Germline CDR1 reads KGHSH; CDR2 reads LQKENI. Between the trimmed V and J ends, which lost 2 bases and 8 bases, there was a span of 9 bases.

This clone was recorded a few times. The chain links TRBV7-9 to TRBJ2-5; TRBD2 matches at 12 bases. This CDR3 has 15 residues. Germline CDR1 SEHNR, CDR2 FQNEAQ (reference sequence). The V gene end was trimmed by 5 bases and the J gene end by 3 bases; junction bases not matched to a gene: 4. CDR3 amino acids: CASSQRLAGEETQYF. CDR3 nucleotide sequence: TGTGCCAGCAGCCAAAGACTAGCGGGGGAAGAGACCCAGTACTTC.